This T cell receptor (beta chain) appears in the sequencing data of a study of T-cell memory formation after mild COVID-19 (dated by TCRdb to the early 2020s). The study in broad terms: TCR sequence clusters from the two donors were found to be largely donor specific. In a couple of donors, T-cell clones that expanded and contracted after mild COVID-19 were tracked by sequencing TCRalpha and TCRbeta repertoires over time. The cohort was made up of two young adult volunteers, one female and one male, who were previously healthy. Beyond this particular receptor, the publication reports: SARS-CoV-2 specificity of the second-wave clones peaking on day 37 was not confirmed. Contracting CD4+ clones appeared mostly in the CM and EM memory subsets, whereas CD8+ clones were enriched in EMRA. Some responding clones were detected in pre-infection memory, suggesting pre-existing cross-reactive memory T cells joined the SARS-CoV-2 response. The study covered only a couple of mild cases, and larger cohorts including severe cases with pre-infection samples were considered necessary. From day 15 to 85, contracting clones showed balanced CD4/CD8 phenotypes, whereas a second wave of clones that expanded from day 15 to 37 leaned towards CD4+.

Ficoll-Paque density gradient centrifugation was the method used to isolate PBMCs. Looking up the germline V gene yields CDR1 SGHVS and CDR2 FQNEAQ. V is shortened by 1 base, J by 10 bases, and the region joining them spans 16 bases. Its CDR3 holds 14 amino acids, cysteine through phenylalanine. Kept here is only the CDR3 DNA, which spans 42 bases and is read in frame from base 1. This clonotype occurred a few times. What antigen it recognizes has not been identified. Base qualities are not at hand, and no much larger clone is one base apart. For sequencing, an Illumina NovaSeq 6000 was employed. TCRalpha and TCRbeta cDNA libraries were constructed by 5'RACE with constant-segment primers, with sample barcodes and unique molecular identifiers being introduced. Trizol reagent was used to extract RNA from every sample. Amplification of the libraries took two PCR steps, and the second step added a second sample barcode plus Illumina TruSeq adapters. Sequencing of the libraries was done on an Illumina NovaSeq, producing 2 x 150 bp paired-end reads. On the authors' methods: Demultiplexing of reads and collapsing into UMI-guided consensus sequences were performed with migec v1.2.7. With mixcr v2.1.11, UMI consensuses were aligned to TRA and TRB V and J templates and assembled into clonotypes. A clonotype was counted as expanded or contracted only when both edgeR and NoisET called the clonotype significant, with the noise models trained on biological replicates. edgeR calls used a false discovery rate-adjusted p below 0.01 and a log2 fold-change threshold of 1. As an exploratory analysis of dynamics, max-normalized trajectories of the 1000 most abundant clonotypes were examined by PCA with hierarchical clustering. Separately sequenced CD4+ and CD8+ repertoires were used to assign a CD4 or CD8 phenotype to each responding clone. Through fastp at Q25 and MiXCR, TCRdb rebuilt clones from the public reads, retaining in-frame beta chains. Records with the same CDR3 protein are collapsed into one entry carrying the most frequent genes and DNA. The V and J calls here are based on TCRdb, not the publication. The sample contains about 560,000 distinct CDR3 sequences, roughly a sixth of them found a single time. The ten most abundant clones make up about 8.6% of the sample.

The sample taken for sequencing was PBMCs or a T cell subset sorted from them (not recorded which). This clonotype originated in an adult woman who had mild COVID-19 (a few samples of this study predate the infection). The sample titles of this study are shuffled in the database, so cell type and time point are left out; the donor was told from shared clones. This chain joins TRBV7-8 to TRBJ1-1; no D gene is confidently identified. The encoded CDR3 is CASSLESSPRRAFF. The nucleotides read TGTGCCAGCAGCTTAGAGTCTTCCCCCCGGAGAGCTTTCTTT.